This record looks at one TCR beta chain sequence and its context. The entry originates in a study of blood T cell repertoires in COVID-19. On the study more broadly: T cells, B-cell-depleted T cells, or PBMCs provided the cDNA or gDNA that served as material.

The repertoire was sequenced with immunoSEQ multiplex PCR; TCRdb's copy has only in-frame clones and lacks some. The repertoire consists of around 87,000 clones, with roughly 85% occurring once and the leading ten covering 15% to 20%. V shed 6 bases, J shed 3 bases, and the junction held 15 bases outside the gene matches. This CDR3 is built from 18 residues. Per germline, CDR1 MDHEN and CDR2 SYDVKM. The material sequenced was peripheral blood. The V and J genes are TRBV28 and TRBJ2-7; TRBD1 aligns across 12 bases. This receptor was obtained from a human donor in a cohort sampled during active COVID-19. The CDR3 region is CASRGTGGAAGVFYEQYF. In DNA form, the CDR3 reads TGTGCCAGCAGAGGGACAGGGGGCGCGGCGGGGGTATTCTACGAGCAGTACTTC. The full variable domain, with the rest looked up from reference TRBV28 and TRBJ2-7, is DVKVTQSSRYLVKRTGEKVFLECVQDMDHENMFWYRQDPGLGLRLIYFSYDVKMKEKGDIPEGYSVSREKKERFSLILESASTNQTSMYLCASRGTGGAAGVFYEQYFGPGTRLTVT.